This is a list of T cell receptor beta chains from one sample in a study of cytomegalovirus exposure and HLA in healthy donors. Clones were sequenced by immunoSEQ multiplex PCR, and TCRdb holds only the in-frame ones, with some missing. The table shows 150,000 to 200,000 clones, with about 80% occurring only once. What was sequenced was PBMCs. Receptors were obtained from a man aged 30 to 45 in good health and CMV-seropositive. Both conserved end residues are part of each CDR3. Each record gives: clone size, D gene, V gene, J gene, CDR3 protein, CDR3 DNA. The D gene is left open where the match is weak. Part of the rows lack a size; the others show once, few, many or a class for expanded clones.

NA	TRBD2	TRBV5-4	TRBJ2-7	CASSPGTSIGEQYF	TGTGCCAGCAGCCCCGGGACTAGCATTGGCGAGCAGTACTTC
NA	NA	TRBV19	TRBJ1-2	CASSIWPGVDGYTF	TGTGCCAGTAGTATTTGGCCAGGGGTGGATGGCTACACCTTC
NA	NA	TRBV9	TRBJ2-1	CASSAPRGSFLLNNEQFF	TGTGCCAGCAGCGCCCCACGAGGTAGCTTCCTGCTAAACAATGAGCAGTTCTTC
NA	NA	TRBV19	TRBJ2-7	CASSISISGDYEQYF	TGTGCCAGTAGTATATCCATATCAGGGGACTACGAGCAGTACTTC
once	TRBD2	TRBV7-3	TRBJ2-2	CASSLNQAGGPGTGELFF	TGTGCCAGCAGCTTAAACCAGGCGGGAGGGCCGGGAACCGGGGAGCTGTTTTTT
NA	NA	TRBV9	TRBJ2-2	CASSVEGTGELFF	TGTGCCAGCAGCGTGGAGGGGACCGGGGAGCTGTTTTTT
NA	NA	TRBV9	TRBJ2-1	CASSVESPAYNEQFF	TGTGCCAGCAGCGTAGAATCCCCTGCCTACAATGAGCAGTTCTTC
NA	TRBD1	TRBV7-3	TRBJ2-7	CASSRGTGEEQYF	TGTGCCAGCAGCCGCGGGACAGGGGAAGAGCAGTACTTC
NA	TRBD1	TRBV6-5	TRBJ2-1	CASVGTGAYNEQFF	TGTGCCAGCGTGGGGACAGGGGCGTACAATGAGCAGTTCTTC
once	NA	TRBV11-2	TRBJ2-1	CASSLESSYNEQFF	TGTGCCAGCAGCTTAGAGAGCTCTTACAATGAGCAGTTCTTC
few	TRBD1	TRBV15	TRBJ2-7	CATSIETGAYEQYF	TGTGCCACCAGCATCGAGACAGGGGCCTACGAGCAGTACTTC
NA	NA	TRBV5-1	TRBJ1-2	CASSPGWGEIYGYTF	TGCGCCAGCAGCCCAGGGTGGGGCGAGATCTATGGCTACACCTTC
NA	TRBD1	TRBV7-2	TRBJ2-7	CASSKDRVDYEQYF	TGTGCCAGCAGCAAGGACAGGGTTGACTACGAGCAGTACTTC
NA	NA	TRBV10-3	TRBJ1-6	CATFGQGDSPLHF	TGTGCCACCTTCGGACAAGGGGATTCACCCCTCCACTTT
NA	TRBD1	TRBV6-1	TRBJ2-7	CASSRDRGDEQYF	TGTGCCAGCAGCCGGGACAGGGGTGACGAGCAGTACTTC
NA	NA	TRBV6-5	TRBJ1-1	CASSYSGGSTEAFF	TGTGCCAGCAGTTACTCGGGGGGTAGCACCGAAGCTTTCTTT
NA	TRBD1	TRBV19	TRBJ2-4	CASSPSTGAKNIQYF	TGTGCCAGTAGTCCCTCGACAGGGGCCAAAAACATTCAGTACTTC
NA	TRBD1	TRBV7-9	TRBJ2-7	CASSSSGQGASTYEQYF	TGTGCCAGCAGCTCGTCGGGACAGGGGGCATCTACCTACGAGCAGTACTTC
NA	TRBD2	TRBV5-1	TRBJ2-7	CASRYQREGEQYF	TGCGCCAGCAGGTACCAGCGGGAGGGCGAGCAGTACTTC
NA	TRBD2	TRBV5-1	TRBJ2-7	CASSLAQGGGGGYEQYF	TGCGCCAGCAGCTTGGCTCAGGGTGGCGGGGGGGGCTACGAGCAGTACTTC
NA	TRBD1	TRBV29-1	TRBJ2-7	CSVETRTGTNEQYF	TGCAGCGTTGAGACAAGGACAGGTACCAACGAGCAGTACTTC
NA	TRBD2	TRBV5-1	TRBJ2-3	CASKLAGEDTQYF	TGCGCCAGCAAACTAGCGGGAGAGGATACGCAGTATTTT
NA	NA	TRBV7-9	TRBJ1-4	CASSLITGEKLFF	TGTGCCAGCAGCCTTATAACAGGTGAAAAACTGTTTTTT
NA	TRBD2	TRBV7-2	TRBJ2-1	CASRISSGRINEQFF	TGTGCCAGCAGGATCTCTAGCGGGAGGATCAATGAGCAGTTCTTC
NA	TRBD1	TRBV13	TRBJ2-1	CASSPTGDSYNEQFF	TGTGCCAGCAGCCCAACAGGGGACTCCTACAATGAGCAGTTCTTC
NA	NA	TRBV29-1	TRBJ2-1	CSVVGAYNEQFF	TGCAGCGTTGTCGGGGCCTACAATGAGCAGTTCTTC
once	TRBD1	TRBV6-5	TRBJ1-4	CASSQGQDHEKLFF	TGTGCCAGCAGTCAGGGACAGGACCATGAAAAACTGTTTTTT
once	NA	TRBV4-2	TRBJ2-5	CASSPAGLQETQYF	TGTGCCAGCAGCCCCGCGGGCCTTCAAGAGACCCAGTACTTC
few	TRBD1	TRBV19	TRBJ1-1	CASRAQGEDTEAFF	TGTGCCAGTAGAGCACAGGGGGAGGACACTGAAGCTTTCTTT
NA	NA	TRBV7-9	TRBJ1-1	CASSSGRAVNTEAFF	TGTGCCAGCAGCTCCGGGAGGGCGGTTAACACTGAAGCTTTCTTT
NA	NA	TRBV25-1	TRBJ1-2	CASSGRRDGNYGYTF	TGTGCCAGCAGTGGCCGGAGGGACGGTAACTATGGCTACACCTTC
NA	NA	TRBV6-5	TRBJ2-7	CASSYAQGHEQYF	TGTGCCAGCAGTTACGCGCAGGGCCACGAGCAGTACTTC
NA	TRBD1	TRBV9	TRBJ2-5	CASSGQDRETQYF	TGTGCCAGCTCGGGACAGGATCGGGAGACCCAGTACTTC
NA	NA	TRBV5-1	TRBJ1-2	CASSSTPEDGRGGGYTF	TGCGCCAGCAGCTCCACTCCGGAGGACGGAAGGGGGGGTGGCTACACCTTC
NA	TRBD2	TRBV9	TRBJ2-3	CASSTSSRQGVAGASTDTQYF	TGTGCCAGCAGCACCAGCAGTAGGCAGGGGGTAGCGGGAGCCTCCACAGATACGCAGTATTTT
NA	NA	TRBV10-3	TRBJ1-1	CAISREGDTEAFF	TGTGCCATCAGCAGGGAGGGCGACACTGAAGCTTTCTTT
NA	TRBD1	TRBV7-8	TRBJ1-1	CASSFQQGAGGTEAFF	TGTGCCAGCAGCTTTCAACAGGGGGCCGGCGGCACTGAAGCTTTCTTT
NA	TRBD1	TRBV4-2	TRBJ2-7	CASSQDYQGVYEQYF	TGTGCCAGCAGCCAAGATTACCAGGGGGTCTACGAGCAGTACTTC
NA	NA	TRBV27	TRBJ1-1	CASSLSPVRGTMNTEAFF	TGTGCCAGCAGTTTATCTCCCGTCAGGGGAACCATGAACACTGAAGCTTTCTTT
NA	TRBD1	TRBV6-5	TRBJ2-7	CASRAGTGINEQYF	TGTGCCAGCAGGGCCGGGACAGGGATCAACGAGCAGTACTTC
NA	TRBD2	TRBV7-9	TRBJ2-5	CSSSLPAGGGETQYF	TGTTCCAGCAGCTTACCAGCGGGAGGCGGGGAGACCCAGTACTTC
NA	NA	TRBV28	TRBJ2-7	CASSWWISSVVHEQYF	TGTGCCAGCAGCTGGTGGATTAGTAGCGTTGTTCACGAGCAGTACTTC
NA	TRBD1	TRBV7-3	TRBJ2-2	CASSLRQGLGELFF	TGTGCCAGCAGCTTACGACAGGGCCTCGGGGAGCTGTTTTTT
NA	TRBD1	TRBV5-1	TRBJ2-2	CASSLLTGQGTGELFF	TGCGCCAGCAGCTTACTGACAGGGCAGGGCACCGGGGAGCTGTTTTTT
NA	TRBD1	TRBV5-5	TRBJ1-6	CASSSTPGQGASPLHF	TGTGCCAGCAGCTCTACCCCGGGACAGGGGGCTTCACCCCTCCACTTT
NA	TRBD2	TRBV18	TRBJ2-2	CASSRTSATQNTGELFF	TGTGCCAGCTCACGAACTAGCGCTACTCAGAACACCGGGGAGCTGTTTTTT
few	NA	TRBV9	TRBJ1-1	CASSPPGGTEAFF	TGTGCCAGCAGCCCGCCCGGGGGCACTGAAGCTTTCTTT
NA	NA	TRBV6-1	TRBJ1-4	CASSESNNIHEKLFF	TGTGCCAGCAGTGAAAGTAACAATATCCACGAAAAACTGTTTTTT
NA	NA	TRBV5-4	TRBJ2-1	CASSLGAGSSYNEQFF	TGTGCCAGCAGCTTGGGGGCGGGCAGCTCCTACAATGAGCAGTTCTTC
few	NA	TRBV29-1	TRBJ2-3	CSVDKREIFTDTQYF	TGCAGCGTTGACAAGAGAGAAATTTTCACAGATACGCAGTATTTT
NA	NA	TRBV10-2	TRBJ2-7	CASSDPQGAYEQYF	TGCGCCAGCAGTGATCCGCAGGGTGCTTACGAGCAGTACTTC
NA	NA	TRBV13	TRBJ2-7	CASSLVRDYEQYF	TGTGCCAGCAGCTTAGTCAGGGACTACGAGCAGTACTTC
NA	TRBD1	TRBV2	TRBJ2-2	CASSIDRVAGELFF	TGTGCCAGCAGTATAGACAGGGTGGCCGGGGAGCTGTTTTTT